This paragraph reports one T cell receptor (beta chain). In the original analysis: Estimation of nucleated cell counts relied on the amplification of reference gene primers. The assay was immunoSEQ multiplex PCR, and TCRdb's table has in-frame clones only and misses some. The V and J calls and the clone size are those of that table, but D and trimming were determined from the DNA. The data show 150,000 to 200,000 clones, approximately 91% seen once. CDR3 length: 16 residues. Trimming cost V 4 bases and J 6 bases; bases outside gene matches: 12. Germline CDR1 is KGHSH and CDR2 is LQKENI. The source of the sample is a study of blood T cell repertoires in COVID-19. At the level of the study: The origin of the acute and convalescent COVID-19 samples was the United States, Italy and Spain. PBMCs, B-cell-depleted T cells, or T cells were the source of the cDNA or gDNA that made up the material.

This clonotype was sampled from a man aged 65 to 79 with active or convalescent COVID-19. Sample: peripheral blood. The chain employs TRBV18 and TRBJ1-5; 7 bases fit TRBD1. DNA of the CDR3: TGTGCCAGCTCACTTAATGACAGGGCGATAGGTCAGCCCCAGCATTTT. Translating it yields CASSLNDRAIGQPQHF.